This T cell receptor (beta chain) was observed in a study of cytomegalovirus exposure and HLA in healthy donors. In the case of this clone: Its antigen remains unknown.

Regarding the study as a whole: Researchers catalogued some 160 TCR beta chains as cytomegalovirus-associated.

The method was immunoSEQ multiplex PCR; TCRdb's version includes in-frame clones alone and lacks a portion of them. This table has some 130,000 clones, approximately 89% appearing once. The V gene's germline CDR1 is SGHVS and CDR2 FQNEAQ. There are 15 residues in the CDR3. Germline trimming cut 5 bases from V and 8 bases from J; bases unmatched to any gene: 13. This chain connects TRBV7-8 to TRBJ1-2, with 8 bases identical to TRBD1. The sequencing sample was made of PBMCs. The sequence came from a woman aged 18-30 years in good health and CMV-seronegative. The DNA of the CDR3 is TGTGCCAGCAGCGTTGTGGGGCAGGGGGCGCACGGCTACACCTTC. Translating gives CASSVVGQGAHGYTF.